This entry concerns a single TCR beta chain. Its antigen is still unknown. The data belong to a study of cytomegalovirus exposure and HLA in healthy donors. The study, taken as a whole, reports: The sole available immune exposure information was CMV serostatus.

Primers included in the PCR were 60 Vbeta and 13 Jbeta primers. Clones were read by immunoSEQ multiplex PCR, and TCRdb kept only the in-frame ones, dropping some. The table shows 150,000 to 200,000 clones, with around 74% occurring only once. The sequenced material came from PBMCs. The source of this sequence is a female donor in good health and CMV-seronegative.

The CDR3 loop reads CASSLNRGQSTDTQYF. CDR3 nucleotides: TGTGCCAGCAGCTTAAACCGAGGACAGAGCACAGATACGCAGTATTTT. The chain is built from TRBV7-6 and TRBJ2-3, with TRBD1 as a possible D gene (6 bases). The CDR3 sequence is 16 residues long. The V gene's germline CDR1 is SGHVS and CDR2 FNYEAQ. V lost 2 bases and J 0 bases, leaving 12 bases between the germline ends.